The 2 T cell receptor beta chains in this list originate from one sample, sequenced in a study of control samples from healthy donors and cancer patients. Sequencing was performed with immunoSEQ multiplex PCR; in TCRdb, only in-frame clones are kept and a portion is missing. The repertoire consists of hundreds of thousands of clones, with 75% to 95% occurring once and the leading ten covering roughly 6.4%. The source material was PBMCs. These receptors were collected from a man between 35 and 55 years old with head and neck cancer.

The CDR3 DNA sequence: TGTGCCAGCAGCCCGACAGGTGGTTTCGACGAGCAGTACTTC. Encoded protein: CASSPTGGFDEQYF. The chain couples TRBV5-4 to TRBJ2-7, with a possible D match to TRBD1 (6 bases). From germline, CDR1 is SGHNT and CDR2 YYREEE (reference sequence). CDR3 length: 14 amino acids. The V and J ends lost 4 bases and 5 bases respectively, with 16 bases between them.

The rearrangement uses TRBV11-3 and TRBJ2-2, with D possibly called TRBD1 or TRBD2 (6 bases each). The germline gives CDR1 SGHNT, CDR2 YENEEA. Trimming took off 5 bases at V and 8 bases at J, with 18 bases between the two ends. This CDR3 is built from 15 residues. The CDR3 reads CASSLGGRTSGELFF. In DNA form, the CDR3 reads TGTGCCAGCAGCCTTGGGGGGCGTACCTCTGGGGAGCTGTTTTTT. Full variable domain (outside the CDR3, taken from reference TRBV11-3 and TRBJ2-2): EAGVVQSPRYKIIEKKQPVAFWCNPISGHNTLYWYLQNLGQGPELLIRYENEEAVDDSQLPKDRFSAERLKGVDSTLKIQPAELGDSAVYLCASSLGGRTSGELFFGEGSRLTVL.